These 25 T cell receptor beta chains were sequenced from one sample in a study of tumor-infiltrating lymphocytes in primary liver carcinoma. A primer in the constant region served to generate TCR beta cDNA from 450 to 600 ng of total RNA. ARM-PCR, slightly modified, supplied the TCR beta libraries through three nested multiplex PCR rounds. Two initial PCR rounds of roughly 10 cycles each paired TRBV1-TRBV30 forward primers with a C-beta reverse primer. One entry per CDR3 protein, called by TCRdb with MiXCR from the multiplex PCR reads. Of more than 150,000 distinct CDR3 sequences in the sample, about 60% were seen once. Extraction also yielded germline DNA, while blood RNA was obtained from unsorted whole blood. Sequencing used peripheral blood. Receptor source: a man in his forties or fifties with primary liver carcinoma and hepatitis B virus infection.

The table lists this clonotype with a count of one. With a much larger clone just one base away, this may be a read error. The chain is built from TRBV11-2 and TRBJ1-5; D perhaps matches TRBD2 (6 bases). The DNA end is a closer match to TRBJ2-3, so the J assignment may be wrong. CDR1 and CDR2 from the germline V gene are SGHAT and FQNNGV. This CDR3 spans 13 amino acids. The CDR3 nucleotides are TGTGCCAGCAGCCCTGGGGCTCGGGAGCCCCAGTATTTT. It codes for CASSPGAREPQYF.

The rearrangement joins TRBV6-1 to TRBJ1-5, with a weak D call TRBD1 (6 bases). V was cut by 11 bases and J by 7 bases, with 21 bases left in between. The V gene's germline CDR1 is MNHNS and CDR2 SASEGT. CDR3 length: 14 amino acids. The CDR3 here is CAGTTTGSYQPQHF. Written as DNA, the CDR3 is TGTGCCGGCACCACAACAGGGAGCTACCAGCCCCAGCATTTT.

This clonotype was seen a handful of times. V is TRBV28 and J is TRBJ2-1; 11 bases are shared with TRBD2. This CDR3 comprises 16 residues. Germline V gives CDR1 MDHEN, CDR2 SYDVKM. Trimming at V came to 5 bases and at J to 4 bases, leaving 7 bases not matched to a gene. In DNA, the CDR3 is TGTGCCAGCAGTGGTTCACTAGCGGGAGCGTACAATGAGCAGTTCTTC. Translation gives CASSGSLAGAYNEQFF.

Concerning this clonotype itself: This may be a read error: a much more frequent sequence differs by one nucleotide. This sequence joins TRBV11-2 and TRBJ1-4, with 7 bases lining up with TRBD1. The CDR3 sequence is 15 residues long. Germline loops: CDR1 SGHAT, CDR2 FQNNGV. CDR3 sequence: CTSSLGHRGSEKLFF. The CDR3 nucleotides read TGTACCAGCAGCTTAGGGCACAGGGGAAGTGAAAAACTGTTTTTT.

This clonotype has at least ten counts. CDR3 DNA sequence: TGCAGCGTTGAGGACTACCTTACGCAGTATTTT. Translating gives CSVEDYLTQYF. The chain joins TRBV29-1 to TRBJ2-3, with D perhaps TRBD2 (6 bases). V lost 3 bases and J lost 8, with 9 bases in between. The length of the CDR3 is 11 residues. Germline V lookup: CDR1 SQVTM, CDR2 ANQGSEA.

This sequence joins TRBV4-1 and TRBJ1-6; perhaps TRBD1 as D (5 bases). Germline V gene lookup returns CDR1 MGHRA and CDR2 YSYEKL. CDR3 size: 17 residues. The germline V and J ends were trimmed by 1 base and 11 bases, with 21 bases remaining between them. The chain's CDR3 is CASSQVGRGVGRAPLHF. The CDR3 DNA reads TGCGCCAGCAGCCAAGTTGGTCGAGGGGTGGGCCGGGCACCCCTCCACTTT.

The CDR3 nucleotides read TGTGCCAGCAGTTCGGACACCCTAGAGACCCAGTACTTC. This gives the protein CASSSDTLETQYF. The chain recombines TRBV12-3 or TRBV12-4 with TRBJ2-5, with D perhaps TRBD1 (5 bases). The CDR3 contains 13 residues. V dropped 4 bases and J dropped 4 bases, with 10 bases sitting between them.

The chain couples TRBV4-3 to TRBJ2-1; TRBD2 matches 10 bases. This CDR3 is 16 amino acids long. The V and J ends lost 4 bases and 7 bases, in that order; junction bases with no gene match: 10. Germline CDR1 reads LGHNA; CDR2 reads YSLEER. The CDR3 loop is CASSRGASGRLNEQFF. CDR3 DNA sequence: TGCGCCAGCAGCCGGGGCGCTAGCGGGAGATTGAATGAGCAGTTCTTC.

This clonotype occurred once. The chain uses TRBV28 and TRBJ2-2; D is undetermined. The germline CDR1 and CDR2 sequences are MDHEN and SYDVKM. The CDR3 loop spans 13 amino acids. V lost 7 bases and J 1 base, leaving 7 bases between the germline ends. The CDR3 sequence is CASIQRNTGELFF. The CDR3 DNA follows: TGTGCCAGCATCCAGCGGAACACCGGGGAGCTGTTTTTT.

The chain recombines TRBV12-3 or TRBV12-4 with TRBJ2-7; TRBD2 agrees at 8 bases. The CDR3 length is 15 residues. V gave up 10 bases and J gave up 0 bases; unmatched junction bases: 11. The CDR3 coding sequence is TGTGCCAACAGGCTTACTAGCGGTAGCTCCTACGAGCAGTACTTC. This codes for CANRLTSGSSYEQYF.

With regard to this clonotype: The junction departs from the called germline gene at one end, perhaps through a read error. The rearrangement uses TRBV11-2 and TRBJ2-1; unclear D gene. The V gene's germline CDR1 is SGHAT and CDR2 FQNNGV. The CDR3 loop spans 12 amino acids. The CDR3 nucleotides are TGTGCCAGCAGCTATATCCACGATGGGCAGTTATTC. Protein sequence: CASSYIHDGQLF.

The gene calls are TRBV6-6 and TRBJ2-1; D call uncertain. Germline V lookup: CDR1 MNHNY, CDR2 SVGAGI (reference sequence). This CDR3 has 14 amino acids. Between the trimmed V and J ends, which lost 5 bases and 6 bases, there was a span of 14 bases. CDR3 sequence (DNA): TGTGCCAGCAGTCACGGACCCTGGGGCAATGAGCAGTTCTTC. It yields the protein CASSHGPWGNEQFF.

As regards this clonotype: As the CDR3 is not closed by the conserved phenylalanine or tryptophan, this likely results from a read error. The chain has TRBV4-1 and TRBJ2-7, with 11 bases identical to TRBD1. J lost 4 bases, V lost 1 base, and 9 bases had no gene match. Germline values: CDR1 MGHRA, CDR2 YSYEKL. The CDR3 is 17 amino acids. Here the CDR3 reads CASSQGTGGGGKYEQYI. CDR3 nucleotide sequence: TGCGCCAGCAGCCAAGGGACAGGGGGCGGCGGCAAATACGAGCAGTACATC.

DNA for the CDR3: TGTGCCAGCAGCTTAAGGGTAGACAACGTGCAGTTCTTC. Its protein is CASSLRVDNVQFF. The chain carries TRBV11-3 and TRBJ2-1; unclear D gene. Trimming stripped 2 bases from V and 12 bases from J, with 14 bases between. Germline V CDR1 and CDR2: SGHNT, YENEEA. This CDR3 spans 13 amino acids.

Points on this clonotype: The junction departs from the called germline gene at one end, perhaps through a read error. The rearrangement joins TRBV29-1 to TRBJ2-2, with 7 bases matching TRBD2. CDR1 SQVTM and CDR2 ANQGSEA come from the germline V gene. The CDR3 length is 15 residues. CDR3 sequence reads: CRVEGAAGVPGELFF. The CDR3 coding sequence is TGCAGGGTTGAAGGCGCCGCGGGAGTCCCCGGGGAGCTGTTTTTT.

Regarding this clonotype: Its ends do not fully match the called genes, so a read error is possible. The chain combines TRBV11-2 with TRBJ2-7; D uncertain. CDR3 length: 14 amino acids. Germline CDR1 and CDR2: SGHAT and FQNNGV. The CDR3 loop reads CTSILTDKAYEQYF. The CDR3 nucleotides are TGTACCAGCATCTTAACCGACAAAGCCTACGAGCAGTACTTC.

As for this clonotype: This may be a read error, as it is one base from a much larger clone. The rearrangement links TRBV6-5 to TRBJ1-1; 7 nucleotides agree with TRBD1. Trimming cost V 7 bases and J 0 bases; bases outside gene matches: 17. CDR3 length: 18 amino acids. The germline V gene encodes CDR1 MNHEY and CDR2 SVGAGI. The CDR3 DNA reads as TGTGCCAGCACCCCACACAGGTTGGGGAGGGGGCTGAACACTGAAGCTTTCTTT. This gives the protein CASTPHRLGRGLNTEAFF.

Comments on this clonotype: Relative to the germline gene, one junction end is altered; a read error may explain this. V and J are TRBV29-1 and TRBJ2-1, with 11 bases that match TRBD2. The CDR3 runs 20 residues. Germline-derived CDR1 and CDR2 are SQVTM and ANQGSEA. The CDR3 is CGVESWVTGLADSSYNEQFF. In DNA, the CDR3 is TGCGGCGTTGAATCCTGGGTCACGGGACTAGCGGACAGCTCCTACAATGAGCAGTTCTTC.

A word on this clonotype: It is likely a read error, because the conserved phenylalanine at the end of the CDR3 is missing. DNA of the CDR3: TGTGCCAGCAGCTCCGCGGATAGGAACACTGAAGCTTTCTAT. Translation gives CASSSADRNTEAFY. The gene calls are TRBV11-1 and TRBJ1-1, with D hard to call. Germline V CDR1 and CDR2: SGHAT, FQDESV (reference sequence). This CDR3 is 14 amino acids long. The V end was cut by 4 bases, the J end by 1 base, with 10 bases between.

Regarding this clonotype: The junction departs from germline at one end; a sequencing error may be responsible. The rearrangement uses TRBV11-2 and TRBJ2-3; D not resolved. The germline CDR1 and CDR2 sequences are SGHAT and FQNNGV. The CDR3 totals 14 residues. This CDR3 reads CAGSLGPGGDTQYF. Here the CDR3 DNA reads TGTGCCGGCAGCTTAGGGCCCGGTGGAGACACGCAGTATTTT.

This clonotype was counted at least ten times. V and J are TRBV7-8 and TRBJ2-5; unclear D gene. This CDR3 is 15 amino acids long. Germline V CDR1 and CDR2: SGHVS, FQNEAQ. Trimming left V 5 bases short and J 2 bases short, with 15 bases between. DNA of the CDR3: TGTGCCAGCAGCCCCCTCTACAGTACTCAAGAGACCCAGTACTTC. It is translated as CASSPLYSTQETQYF.

The CDR3 coding sequence is TGTGCCAGCAGCTTGGAGTTGATAGATACGCAGTATTTT. Its protein is CASSLELIDTQYF. This chain uses TRBV5-6 with TRBJ2-3; D gene uncertain. CDR3 length: 13 residues. Trimming left V 0 bases short and J 5 bases short, with 7 bases between. The germline V gene has CDR1 SGHDT and CDR2 YYEEEE.

The chain couples TRBV6-5 to TRBJ1-4; possible D gene TRBD1, 5 bases. Trimming took off 4 bases at V and 4 bases at J, with 19 bases between the two ends. Germline assignment: CDR1 MNHEY and CDR2 SVGAGI. The CDR3 spans 17 residues. CDR3 in DNA: TGTGCCAGCAGTTGCTATTGGGACTCGGCGCTTAATGAAAAACTGTTTTTT. It is translated as CASSCYWDSALNEKLFF.

For this clonotype: One junction end does not reproduce the germline sequence, and a read error may be involved. The chain links TRBV6-1 to TRBJ2-6, with D possibly being TRBD1 (5 bases). The CDR3 consists of 15 residues. Looked up from germline, CDR1 is MNHNS and CDR2 is SASEGT. The CDR3 coding sequence is TGTGCCAGCAGTGAACGGCTCTCTGGGGCCAACATCCTGACTTTC. It yields the protein CASSERLSGANILTF.

The chain joins TRBV6-2 or TRBV6-3 to TRBJ2-3; D gene uncertain. The V end lost 6 bases, the J end lost 1 base, and 17 bases lay between the germline ends. This CDR3 comprises 16 residues. Germline loops: CDR1 MNHEY, CDR2 SVGEGT. The CDR3 here is CASSERGSSGTDTQYF. DNA of the CDR3: TGTGCCAGCAGCGAAAGAGGTAGCTCTGGCACAGATACGCAGTATTTT.